This T cell receptor (beta chain) was retrieved from a study of T cell responses to AZD1222 COVID-19 vaccine. This clone was seen only a few times. Its specificity is not known. J was trimmed by 4 bases and V by 4 bases; bases with no gene match: 3. Per germline, CDR1 KGHSH and CDR2 LQKENI. This CDR3 has 13 residues. Findings of the study overall: Among vaccine-associated CD4 TCRs, coverage spanned spike, with dominance at 160-218 and 743-854. Clonal diversity was possibly underestimated, and the donors were mostly white British, with more females. Of spike-specific TCRs, nearly half reportedly target regions left unmutated in variants.

Measured with immunoSEQ multiplex PCR; TCRdb has only the in-frame clones, and not every one. The table records 84,000 or so clones, 75% to 90% of them present only once. The specimen comprised peripheral blood, sampled on day 0 of AZD1222 vaccination. The gene calls are TRBV18 and TRBJ1-1; TRBD1 agrees at 7 bases. The receptor's source is an adult in good health. In DNA, the CDR3 is TGTGCCAGCTCACGGGACAGCCTCACTGAAGCTTTCTTT. Amino acid sequence: CASSRDSLTEAFF.